Reported below is one TCR beta chain. Its antigen remains unidentified. The CDR3 runs to 14 residues. Germline assignment: CDR1 MNHEY and CDR2 SMNVEV (reference sequence). The V end lost 8 bases, the J end lost 0 bases, and 10 bases lay between the germline ends. These data are taken from a study of radiotherapy plus CTLA-4 blockade in lung cancer. Study-level points and caveats: Tumor-derived TCR clones expanded in blood after radiotherapy plus ipilimumab.

Assay: immunoSEQ multiplex PCR; the TCRdb copy retains only in-frame clones and omits some. The sample has some 80,000 clones, about 79% seen once; the top ten hold about 23%. The receptor was isolated from a human donor with non-small cell lung cancer whose response to radiotherapy plus ipilimumab could not be evaluated. Some clones in this sample may be carry-over from other donors' samples. This sample comprised peripheral blood, obtained from a patient treated with radiotherapy plus ipilimumab. The chain uses TRBV27 and TRBJ1-4; D perhaps matches TRBD1 (6 bases). As DNA, the CDR3 is TGTGCCAGCGGGGGGGGCACAACTAATGAAAAACTGTTTTTT. Translation: CASGGGTTNEKLFF.